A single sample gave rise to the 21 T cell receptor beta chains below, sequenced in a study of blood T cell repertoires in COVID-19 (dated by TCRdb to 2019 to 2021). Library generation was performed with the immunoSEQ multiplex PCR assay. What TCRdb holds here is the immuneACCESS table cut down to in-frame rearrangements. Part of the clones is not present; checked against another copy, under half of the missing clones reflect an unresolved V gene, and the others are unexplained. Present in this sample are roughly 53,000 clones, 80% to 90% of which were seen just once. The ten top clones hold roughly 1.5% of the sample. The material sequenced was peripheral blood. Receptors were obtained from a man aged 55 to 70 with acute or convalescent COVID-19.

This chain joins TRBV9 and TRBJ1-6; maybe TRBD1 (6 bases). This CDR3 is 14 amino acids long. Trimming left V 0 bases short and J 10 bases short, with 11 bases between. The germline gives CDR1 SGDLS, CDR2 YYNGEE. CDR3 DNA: TGTGCCAGCAGCGTAGGTAGGGACAACTCACCCCTCCACTTT. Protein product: CASSVGRDNSPLHF.

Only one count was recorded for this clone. The CDR3 sequence is CASSPGQGYWGNQPQHF. As DNA, the CDR3 is TGTGCCAGCAGCCCCGGACAGGGATATTGGGGCAATCAGCCCCAGCATTTT. J is TRBJ1-5 and V is TRBV28; 8 nucleotides align to TRBD1. The CDR3 is made up of 17 amino acids. Germline CDR1 MDHEN, CDR2 SYDVKM. The V segment lost 6 bases and the J segment 2 bases; nucleotides outside the gene matches: 12.

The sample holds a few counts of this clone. CDR3 DNA: TGCGCCAGCAGTGAATCAGGGAGGACCGGGGAGCTGTTTTTT. Its translation is CASSESGRTGELFF. The V and J genes are TRBV5-1 and TRBJ2-2; perhaps TRBD2 as D (6 bases). This CDR3 has 14 amino acids. Germline CDR1 and CDR2: SGHRS and YFSETQ. Trimming removed 5 bases at V and 5 bases at J, with 13 bases between.

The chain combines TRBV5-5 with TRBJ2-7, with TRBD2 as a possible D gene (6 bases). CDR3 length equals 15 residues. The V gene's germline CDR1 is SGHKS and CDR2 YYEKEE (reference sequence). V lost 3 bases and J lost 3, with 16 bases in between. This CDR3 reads CASSSRTIHLYEQYF. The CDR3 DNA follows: TGTGCCAGCAGCTCGCGGACTATCCATCTCTACGAGCAGTACTTC.

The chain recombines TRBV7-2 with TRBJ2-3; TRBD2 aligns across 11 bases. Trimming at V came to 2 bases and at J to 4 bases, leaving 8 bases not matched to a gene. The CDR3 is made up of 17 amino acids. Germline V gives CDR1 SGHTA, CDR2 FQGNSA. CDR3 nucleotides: TGTGCCAGCAGCTTAACATTAGCGGGGGGGCCATCAGATACGCAGTATTTT. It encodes CASSLTLAGGPSDTQYF.

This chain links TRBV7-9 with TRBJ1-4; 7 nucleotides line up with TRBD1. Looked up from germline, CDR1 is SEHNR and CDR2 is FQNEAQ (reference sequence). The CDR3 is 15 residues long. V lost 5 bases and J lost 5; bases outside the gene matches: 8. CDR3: CASSPDRDGNEKLFF. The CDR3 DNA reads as TGTGCCAGCAGCCCCGACAGGGATGGGAATGAAAAACTGTTTTTT.

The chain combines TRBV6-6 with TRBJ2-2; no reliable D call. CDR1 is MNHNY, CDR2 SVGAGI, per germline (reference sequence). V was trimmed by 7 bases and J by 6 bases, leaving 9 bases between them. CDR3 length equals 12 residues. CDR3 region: CASTPIPGELFF. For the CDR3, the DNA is TGTGCCAGCACTCCTATTCCCGGGGAGCTGTTTTTT.

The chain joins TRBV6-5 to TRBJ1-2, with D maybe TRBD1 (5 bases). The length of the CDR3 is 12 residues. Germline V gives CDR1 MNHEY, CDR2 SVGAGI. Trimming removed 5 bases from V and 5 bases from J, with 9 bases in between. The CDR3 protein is CASSPPGYGYTF. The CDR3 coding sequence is TGTGCCAGCAGTCCCCCAGGGTATGGCTACACCTTC.

The CDR3 here is CASSFQADEKLFF. The CDR3, as DNA: TGTGCCAGCAGCTTCCAGGCCGATGAAAAACTGTTTTTT. The chain carries TRBV5-4 and TRBJ1-4; no reliable D call. CDR3 length equals 13 residues. Germline V gene sequence: CDR1 SGHNT, CDR2 YYREEE (reference sequence). Trimming shortened V by 2 bases and J by 6 bases, and 8 bases separated the two germline ends. Full variable domain (rest looked up from reference TRBV5-4 and TRBJ1-4): ETGVTQSPTHLIKTRGQQVTLRCSSQSGHNTVSWYQQALGQGPQFIFQYYREEENGRGNFPPRFSGLQFPNYSSELNVNALELDDSALYLCASSFQADEKLFFGSGTQLSVL.

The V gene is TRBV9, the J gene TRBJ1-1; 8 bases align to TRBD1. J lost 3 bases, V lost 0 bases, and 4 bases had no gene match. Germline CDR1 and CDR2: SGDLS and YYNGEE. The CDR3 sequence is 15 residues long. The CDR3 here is CASSVVDRDDTEAFF. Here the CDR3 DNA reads TGTGCCAGCAGCGTAGTGGACAGGGACGACACTGAAGCTTTCTTT.

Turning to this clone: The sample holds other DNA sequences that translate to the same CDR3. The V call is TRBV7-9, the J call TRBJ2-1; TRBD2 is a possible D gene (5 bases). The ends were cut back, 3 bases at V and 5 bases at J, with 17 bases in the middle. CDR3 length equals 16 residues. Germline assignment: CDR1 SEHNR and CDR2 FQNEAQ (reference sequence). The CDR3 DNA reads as TGTGCCAGCAGCTTTCGACGAGGGTCAATCGACAATGAGCAGTTCTTC. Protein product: CASSFRRGSIDNEQFF.

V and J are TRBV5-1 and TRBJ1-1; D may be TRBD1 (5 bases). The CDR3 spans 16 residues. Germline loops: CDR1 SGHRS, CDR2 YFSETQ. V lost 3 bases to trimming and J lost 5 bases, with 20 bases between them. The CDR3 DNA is TGCGCCAGCAGCTCCACTCGGACATCCGTGGTGACTGAAGCTTTCTTT. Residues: CASSSTRTSVVTEAFF.

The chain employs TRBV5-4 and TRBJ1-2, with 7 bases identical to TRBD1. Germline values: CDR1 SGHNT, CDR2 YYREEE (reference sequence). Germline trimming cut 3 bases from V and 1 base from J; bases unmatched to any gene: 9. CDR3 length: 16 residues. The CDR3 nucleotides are TGTGCCAGCAGCTCTGGACAGGCCGCACATAACTATGGCTACACCTTC. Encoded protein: CASSSGQAAHNYGYTF.

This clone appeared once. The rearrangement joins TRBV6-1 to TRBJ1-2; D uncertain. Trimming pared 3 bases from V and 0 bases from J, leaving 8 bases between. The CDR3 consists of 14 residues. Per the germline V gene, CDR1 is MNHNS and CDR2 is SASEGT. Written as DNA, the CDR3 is TGTGCCAGCAGTGATGGAGCCACTAACTATGGCTACACCTTC. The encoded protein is CASSDGATNYGYTF.

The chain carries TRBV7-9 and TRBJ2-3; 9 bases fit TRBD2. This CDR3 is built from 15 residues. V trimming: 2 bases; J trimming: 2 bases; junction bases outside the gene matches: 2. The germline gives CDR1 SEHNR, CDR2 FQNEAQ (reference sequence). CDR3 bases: TGTGCCAGCAGCTTACCTAGCGGGGTCACAGATACGCAGTATTTT. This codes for CASSLPSGVTDTQYF. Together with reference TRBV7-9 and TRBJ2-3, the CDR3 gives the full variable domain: DTGVSQNPRHKITKRGQNVTFRCDPISEHNRLYWYRQTLGQGPEFLTYFQNEAQLEKSRLLSDRFSAERPKGSFSTLEIQRTEQGDSAMYLCASSLPSGVTDTQYFGPGTRLTVL.

CDR3 sequence reads: CATTDTGDGRKTQYF. The CDR3 bases are TGTGCCACCACGGATACAGGGGACGGCCGGAAGACCCAGTACTTC. V usage is TRBV24-1 and J usage is TRBJ2-5; the match to TRBD1 covers 7 bases. Germline CDR1 and CDR2: KGHDR and SFDVKD. This CDR3 region has 15 residues. The junction had 14 bases not matched to a gene; V was cut back by 8 bases and J by 6 bases.

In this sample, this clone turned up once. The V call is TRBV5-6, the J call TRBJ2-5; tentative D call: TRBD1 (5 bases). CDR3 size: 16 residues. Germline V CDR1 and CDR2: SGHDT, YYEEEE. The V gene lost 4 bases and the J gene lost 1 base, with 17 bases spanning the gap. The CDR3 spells CASSRLTQGPQETQYF. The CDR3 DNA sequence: TGTGCCAGCAGCCGTCTCACCCAGGGCCCCCAAGAGACCCAGTACTTC.

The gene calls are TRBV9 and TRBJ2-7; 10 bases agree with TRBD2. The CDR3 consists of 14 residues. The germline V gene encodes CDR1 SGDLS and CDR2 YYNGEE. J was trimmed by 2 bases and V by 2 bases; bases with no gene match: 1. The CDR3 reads CASSVLAGAYEQYF. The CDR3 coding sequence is TGTGCCAGCAGCGTCCTAGCGGGGGCCTACGAGCAGTACTTC.

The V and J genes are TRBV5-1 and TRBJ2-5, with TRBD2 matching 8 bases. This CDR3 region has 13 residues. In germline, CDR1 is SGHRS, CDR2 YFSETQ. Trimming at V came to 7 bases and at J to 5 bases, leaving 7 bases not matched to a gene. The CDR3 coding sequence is TGCGCCAGCGGACGGGGGGGCCTGGAGACCCAGTACTTC. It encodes CASGRGGLETQYF.

In nucleotides, the CDR3 is TGTGCCAGCAGTGATTACCATAGCGGGGGGGAGTACAATGAGCAGTTCTTC. The encoded protein is CASSDYHSGGEYNEQFF. The genes are TRBV25-1 and TRBJ2-1; 11 nucleotides align to TRBD2. The CDR3 length is 17 residues. CDR1 and CDR2 from the germline V gene are MGHDK and SYGVNS. Trimming took 3 bases from V and 4 from J; bases not matched to a gene: 8.

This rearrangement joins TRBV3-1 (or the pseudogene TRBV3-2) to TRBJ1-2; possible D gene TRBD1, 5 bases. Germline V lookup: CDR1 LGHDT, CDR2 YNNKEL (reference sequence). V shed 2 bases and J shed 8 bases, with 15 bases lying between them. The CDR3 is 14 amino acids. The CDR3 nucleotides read TGTGCCAGCAGCCAATCGAATACAGGACGGGGCTACACCTTC. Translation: CASSQSNTGRGYTF.